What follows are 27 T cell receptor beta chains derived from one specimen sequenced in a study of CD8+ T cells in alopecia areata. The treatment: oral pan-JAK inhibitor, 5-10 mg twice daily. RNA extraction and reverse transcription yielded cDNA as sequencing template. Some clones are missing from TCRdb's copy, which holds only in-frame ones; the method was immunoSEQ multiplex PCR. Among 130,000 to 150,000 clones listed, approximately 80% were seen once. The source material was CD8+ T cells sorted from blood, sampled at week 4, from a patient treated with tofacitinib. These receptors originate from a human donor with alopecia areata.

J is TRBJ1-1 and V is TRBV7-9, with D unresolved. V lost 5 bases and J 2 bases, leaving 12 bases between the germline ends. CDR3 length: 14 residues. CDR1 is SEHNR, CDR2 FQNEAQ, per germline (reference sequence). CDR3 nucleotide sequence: TGTGCCAGCAGCCTCGAAACAGCTAACACTGAAGCTTTCTTT. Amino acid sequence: CASSLETANTEAFF.

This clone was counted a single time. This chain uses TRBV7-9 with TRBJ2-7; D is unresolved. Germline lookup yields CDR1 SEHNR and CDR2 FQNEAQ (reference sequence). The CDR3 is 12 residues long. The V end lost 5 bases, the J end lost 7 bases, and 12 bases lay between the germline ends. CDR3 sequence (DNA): TGTGCCAGCAGCCCCCAACCCGTTGAGCAGTACTTC. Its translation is CASSPQPVEQYF.

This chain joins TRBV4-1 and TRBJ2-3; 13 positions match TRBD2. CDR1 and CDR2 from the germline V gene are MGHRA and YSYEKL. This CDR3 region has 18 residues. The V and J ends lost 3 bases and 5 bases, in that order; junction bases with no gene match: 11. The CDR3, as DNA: TGCGCCAGCAGCCATTCCGGACTAGCGGGGGCACTCGGAGATACGCAGTATTTT. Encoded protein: CASSHSGLAGALGDTQYF.

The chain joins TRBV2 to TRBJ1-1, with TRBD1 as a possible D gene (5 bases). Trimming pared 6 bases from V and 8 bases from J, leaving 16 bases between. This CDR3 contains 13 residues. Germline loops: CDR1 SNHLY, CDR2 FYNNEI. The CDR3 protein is CASRQTGTLEAFF. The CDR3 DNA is TGTGCCAGCAGGCAAACCGGGACCTTGGAAGCTTTCTTT.

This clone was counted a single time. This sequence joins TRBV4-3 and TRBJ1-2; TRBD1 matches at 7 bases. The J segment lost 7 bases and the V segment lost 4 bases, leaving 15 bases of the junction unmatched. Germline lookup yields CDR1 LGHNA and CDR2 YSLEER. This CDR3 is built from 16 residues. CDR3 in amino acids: CASSREQGSTSGGYTF. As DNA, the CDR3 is TGCGCCAGCAGCCGGGAACAGGGGTCTACATCAGGTGGCTACACCTTC.

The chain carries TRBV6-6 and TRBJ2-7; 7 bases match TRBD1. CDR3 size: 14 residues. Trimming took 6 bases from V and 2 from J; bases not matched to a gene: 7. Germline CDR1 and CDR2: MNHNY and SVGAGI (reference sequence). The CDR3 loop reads CASSRPGQTYEQYF. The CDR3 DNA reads TGTGCCAGCAGCCGCCCGGGACAGACCTACGAGCAGTACTTC.

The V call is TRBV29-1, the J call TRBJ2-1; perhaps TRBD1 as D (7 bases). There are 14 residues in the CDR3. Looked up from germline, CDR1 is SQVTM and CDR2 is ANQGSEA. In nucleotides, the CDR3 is TGCAGTGCCCTCTGGGGGGACAGTGTTAATGAGCAGTTCTTC. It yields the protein CSALWGDSVNEQFF.

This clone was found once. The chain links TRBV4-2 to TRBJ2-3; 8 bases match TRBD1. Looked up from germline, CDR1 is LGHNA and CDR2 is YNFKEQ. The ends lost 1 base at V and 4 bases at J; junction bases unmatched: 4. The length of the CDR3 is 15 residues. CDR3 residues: CASSQVTGAADTQYF. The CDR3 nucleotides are TGTGCCAGCAGCCAAGTGACAGGGGCCGCAGATACGCAGTATTTT.

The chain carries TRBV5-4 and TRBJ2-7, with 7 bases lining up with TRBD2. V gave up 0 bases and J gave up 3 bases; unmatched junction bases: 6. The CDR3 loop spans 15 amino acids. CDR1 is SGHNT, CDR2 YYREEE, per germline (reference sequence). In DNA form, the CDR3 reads TGTGCCAGCAGCTTGGAATGGGGGGGGAGCTACGAGCAGTACTTC. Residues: CASSLEWGGSYEQYF.

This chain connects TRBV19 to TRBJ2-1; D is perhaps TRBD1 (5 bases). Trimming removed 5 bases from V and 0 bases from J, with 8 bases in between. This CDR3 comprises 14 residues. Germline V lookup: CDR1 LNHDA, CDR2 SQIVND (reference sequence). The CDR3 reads CASSLQGSYNEQFF. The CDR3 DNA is TGTGCCAGTAGTCTCCAGGGCTCCTACAATGAGCAGTTCTTC.

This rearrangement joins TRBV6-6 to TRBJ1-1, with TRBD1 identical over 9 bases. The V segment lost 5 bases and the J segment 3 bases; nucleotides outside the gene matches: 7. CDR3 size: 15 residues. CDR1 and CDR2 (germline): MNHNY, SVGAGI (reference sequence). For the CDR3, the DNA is TGTGCCAGCAGTCCGTCCAGGACAGGGGACACTGAAGCTTTCTTT. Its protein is CASSPSRTGDTEAFF.

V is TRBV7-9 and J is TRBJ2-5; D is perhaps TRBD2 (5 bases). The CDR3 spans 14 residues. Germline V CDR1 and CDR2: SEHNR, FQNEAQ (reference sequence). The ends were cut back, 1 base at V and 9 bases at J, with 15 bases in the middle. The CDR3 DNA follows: TGTGCCAGCAGCTTAGACGGGAACTCCTGGGCCCAGTACTTC. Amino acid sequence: CASSLDGNSWAQYF. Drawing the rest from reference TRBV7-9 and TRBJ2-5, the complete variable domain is DTGVSQNPRHKITKRGQNVTFRCDPISEHNRLYWYRQTLGQGPEFLTYFQNEAQLEKSRLLSDRFSAERPKGSFSTLEIQRTEQGDSAMYLCASSLDGNSWAQYFGPGTRLLVL.

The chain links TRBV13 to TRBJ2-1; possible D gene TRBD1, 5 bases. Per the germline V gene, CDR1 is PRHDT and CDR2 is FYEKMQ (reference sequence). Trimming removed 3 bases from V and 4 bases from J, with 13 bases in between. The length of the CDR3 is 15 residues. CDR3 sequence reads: CASSFLVTGYNEQFF. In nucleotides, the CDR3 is TGTGCCAGCAGCTTTTTGGTTACAGGTTACAATGAGCAGTTCTTC.

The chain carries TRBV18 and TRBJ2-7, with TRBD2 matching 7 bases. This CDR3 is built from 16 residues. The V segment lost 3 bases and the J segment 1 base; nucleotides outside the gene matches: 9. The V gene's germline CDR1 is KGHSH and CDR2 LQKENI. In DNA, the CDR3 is TGTGCCAGCTCACCCGCGGAGGGGAGGGGATCCTACGAGCAGTACTTC. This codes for CASSPAEGRGSYEQYF.

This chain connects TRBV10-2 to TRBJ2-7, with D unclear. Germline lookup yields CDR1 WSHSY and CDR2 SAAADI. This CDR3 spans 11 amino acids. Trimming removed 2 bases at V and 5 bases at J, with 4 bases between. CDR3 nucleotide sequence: TGCGCCAGCAGTGAGGGAGACGAGCAGTACTTC. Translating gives CASSEGDEQYF.

The DNA of the CDR3 is TGTGCCAGCAGTTTATGGGGCTTCTATGGCTACACCTTC. The encoded protein is CASSLWGFYGYTF. This rearrangement joins TRBV27 to TRBJ1-2; D might be TRBD1 (5 bases). The length of the CDR3 is 13 residues. Germline V gene lookup returns CDR1 MNHEY and CDR2 SMNVEV (reference sequence). Trimming removed 1 base from V and 4 bases from J, with 7 bases in between.

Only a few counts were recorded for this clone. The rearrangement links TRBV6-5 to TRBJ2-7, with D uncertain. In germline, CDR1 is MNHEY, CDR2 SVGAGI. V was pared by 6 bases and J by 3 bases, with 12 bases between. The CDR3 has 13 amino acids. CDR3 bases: TGTGCCAGCAGCAAAGGTTTGGGCTACGAGCAGTACTTC. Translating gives CASSKGLGYEQYF.

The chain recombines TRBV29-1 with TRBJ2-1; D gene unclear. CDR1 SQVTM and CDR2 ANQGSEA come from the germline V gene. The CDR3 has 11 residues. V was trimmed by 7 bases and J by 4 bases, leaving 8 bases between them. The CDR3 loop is CSGAAYNEQFF. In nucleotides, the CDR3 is TGCAGCGGTGCGGCTTACAATGAGCAGTTCTTC.

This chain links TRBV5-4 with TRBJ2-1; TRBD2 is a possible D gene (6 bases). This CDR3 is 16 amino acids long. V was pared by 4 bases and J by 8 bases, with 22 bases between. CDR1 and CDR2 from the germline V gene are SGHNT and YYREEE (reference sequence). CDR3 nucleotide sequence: TGTGCCAGCAGCCCCGGGTCGACTAGTCCCCCCGATGAGCAGTTCTTC. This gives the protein CASSPGSTSPPDEQFF.

The CDR3 reads CASSQDLVASGALSYEQYF. CDR3 nucleotides: TGTGCCAGCAGCCAAGATCTGGTAGCTAGCGGGGCGCTCTCCTACGAGCAGTACTTC. The chain employs TRBV4-2 and TRBJ2-7; 9 bases are a match to TRBD2. V lost 0 bases, J lost 0 bases, and 12 bases stayed unmatched. This CDR3 has 19 residues. Germline V CDR1 and CDR2: LGHNA, YNFKEQ.

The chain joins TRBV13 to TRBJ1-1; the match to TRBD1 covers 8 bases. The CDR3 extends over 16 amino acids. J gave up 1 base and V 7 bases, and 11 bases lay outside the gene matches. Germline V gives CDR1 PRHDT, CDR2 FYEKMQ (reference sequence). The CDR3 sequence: CASTWTGSGGNTEAFF. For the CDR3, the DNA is TGTGCCAGCACCTGGACAGGGAGCGGGGGGAACACTGAAGCTTTCTTT.

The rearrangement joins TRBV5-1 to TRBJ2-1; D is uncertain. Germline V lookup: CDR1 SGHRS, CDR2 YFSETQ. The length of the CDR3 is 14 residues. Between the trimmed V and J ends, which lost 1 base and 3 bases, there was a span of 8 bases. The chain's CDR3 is CASSLLSNYNEQFF. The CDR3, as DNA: TGCGCCAGCAGCTTGTTGTCTAACTACAATGAGCAGTTCTTC. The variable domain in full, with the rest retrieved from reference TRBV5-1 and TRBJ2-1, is KAGVTQTPRYLIKTRGQQVTLSCSPISGHRSVSWYQQTPGQGLQFLFEYFSETQRNKGNFPGRFSGRQFSNSRSEMNVSTLELGDSALYLCASSLLSNYNEQFFGPGTRLTVL.

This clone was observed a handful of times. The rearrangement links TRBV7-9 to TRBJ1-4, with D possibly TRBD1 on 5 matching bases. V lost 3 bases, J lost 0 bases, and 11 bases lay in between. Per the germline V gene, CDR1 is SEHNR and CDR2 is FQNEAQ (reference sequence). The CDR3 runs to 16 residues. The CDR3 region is CASSLGVEATNEKLFF. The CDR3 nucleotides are TGTGCCAGCAGCTTGGGGGTAGAAGCAACTAATGAAAAACTGTTTTTT. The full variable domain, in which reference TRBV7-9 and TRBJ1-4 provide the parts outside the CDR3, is DTGVSQNPRHKITKRGQNVTFRCDPISEHNRLYWYRQTLGQGPEFLTYFQNEAQLEKSRLLSDRFSAERPKGSFSTLEIQRTEQGDSAMYLCASSLGVEATNEKLFFGSGTQLSVL.

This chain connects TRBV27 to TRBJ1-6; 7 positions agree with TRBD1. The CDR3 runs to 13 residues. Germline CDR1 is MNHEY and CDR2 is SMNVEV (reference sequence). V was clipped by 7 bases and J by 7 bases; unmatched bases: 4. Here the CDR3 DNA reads TGTGCCAGCACCCAGGGGGTAAATTCACCCCTCCACTTT. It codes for CASTQGVNSPLHF.

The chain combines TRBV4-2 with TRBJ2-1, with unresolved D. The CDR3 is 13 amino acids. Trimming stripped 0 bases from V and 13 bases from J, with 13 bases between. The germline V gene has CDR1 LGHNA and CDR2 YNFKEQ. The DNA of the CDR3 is TGTGCCAGCAGCCAAGATTTGGGCCAAGATCAGTTCTTC. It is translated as CASSQDLGQDQFF.

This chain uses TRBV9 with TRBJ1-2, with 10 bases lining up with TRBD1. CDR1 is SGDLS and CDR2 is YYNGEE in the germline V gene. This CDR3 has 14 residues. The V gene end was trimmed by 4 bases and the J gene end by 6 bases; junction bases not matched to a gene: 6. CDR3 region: CASSTDRGLDGYTF. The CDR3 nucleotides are TGTGCCAGCAGCACCGACAGGGGGCTCGATGGCTACACCTTC. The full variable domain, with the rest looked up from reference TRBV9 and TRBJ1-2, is DSGVTQTPKHLITATGQRVTLRCSPRSGDLSVYWYQQSLDQGLQFLIQYYNGEERAKGNILERFSAQQFPDLHSELNLSSLELGDSALYFCASSTDRGLDGYTFGSGTRLTVV.

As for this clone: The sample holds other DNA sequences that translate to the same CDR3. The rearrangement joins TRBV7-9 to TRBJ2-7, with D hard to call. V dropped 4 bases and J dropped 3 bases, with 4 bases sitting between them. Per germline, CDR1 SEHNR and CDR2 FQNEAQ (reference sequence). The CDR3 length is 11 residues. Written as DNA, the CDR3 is TGTGCCAGCAGCTCCGTCTACGAGCAGTACTTC. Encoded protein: CASSSVYEQYF.